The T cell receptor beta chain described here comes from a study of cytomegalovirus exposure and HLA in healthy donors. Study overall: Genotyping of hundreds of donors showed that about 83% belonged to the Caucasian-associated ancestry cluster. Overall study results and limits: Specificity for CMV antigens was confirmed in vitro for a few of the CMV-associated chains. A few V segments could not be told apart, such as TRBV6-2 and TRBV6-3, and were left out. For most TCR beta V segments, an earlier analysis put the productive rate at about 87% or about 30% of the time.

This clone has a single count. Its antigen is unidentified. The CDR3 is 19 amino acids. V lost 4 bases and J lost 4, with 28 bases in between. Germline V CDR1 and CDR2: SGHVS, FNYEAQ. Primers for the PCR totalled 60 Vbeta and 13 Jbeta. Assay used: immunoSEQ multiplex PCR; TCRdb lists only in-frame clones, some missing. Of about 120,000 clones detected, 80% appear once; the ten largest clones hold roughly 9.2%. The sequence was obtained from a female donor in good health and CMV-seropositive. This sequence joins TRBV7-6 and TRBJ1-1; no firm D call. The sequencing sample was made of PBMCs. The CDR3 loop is CASSSYRDHRRAGSTEAFF. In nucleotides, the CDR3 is TGTGCCAGCAGCTCTTACCGCGATCACAGAAGGGCGGGAAGCACTGAAGCTTTCTTT.